This T cell receptor beta chain originates from a study of naive and memory T cell subsets. Comment on this clonotype: Antigen: not known.

Germline trimming cut 3 bases from V and 7 bases from J; bases unmatched to any gene: 10. The CDR3 contains 16 residues. Germline lookup yields CDR1 WNHNN and CDR2 SYGVQD (reference sequence). Study conclusions and caveats: Diversity fell and Gini index rose from naive through CM, EM, EMRA. A few larger clonotypes appeared in naive repertoires, especially CD8, possibly memory cells re-expressing CD45RA.

Two oligonucleotides, mixed equimolar, formed the beta constant-region primer covering TRBC1 and TRBC2. Four rounds of PCR amplified the ligated cDNA using nested alpha and beta constant-region primers plus SP2. TCRdb called the UMI-ligation and nested PCR reads again in MiXCR, with one record for every CDR3 protein. The table includes about 140,000 distinct CDR3 sequences, 15% to 20% detected once. The chain uses TRBV10-1 and TRBJ2-1; 9 nucleotides line up with TRBD1. The TCR comes from a human donor in good health. Sequences were obtained from naive CD8+ T cells from blood. The CDR3 DNA reads TGCGCCAGCAGTGAATGGACAGGGGAAAGTCGAAATGAGCAGTTCTTC. This encodes CASSEWTGESRNEQFF.